A selection of T cell receptor beta chains follows, all from one sample in a study of CD8 T cells in ankylosing spondylitis. Via MiXCR, TCRdb re-called the 5' RACE reads, giving one row per CDR3 protein. The sample shows 700,000 or so distinct CDR3 sequences, around a fifth of them seen only once. Sample: blood, either unsorted or a sorted T cell fraction (not recorded which). All receptors come from a male donor with ankylosing spondylitis. The CDR3 runs from the conserved cysteine through the conserved F or W. D genes are given only for firm matches. Only some rows state a clone size, as once, few, many or a class for expanded clones.

>-|TRBJ1-6|TRBV5-4|-
TGTGCCAGCAGCGCTGGGACGAAGAATAATTCACCCCTCCACTTT
CASSAGTKNNSPLHF
>few|TRBJ2-7|TRBV2|-
TGTGCCAGCCATGAAACGGGAGTAAGCTCGGGCGAGCAGTACTTC
CASHETGVSSGEQYF
>-|TRBJ2-1|TRBV6-6|-
TGTGCCAGCAGTCGACCGGGGTTTAGGGTGCAGTTCTTC
CASSRPGFRVQFF
>few|TRBJ2-1|TRBV3-1|TRBD1
TGTGCCAGCAGCCTAGAGACAGGGTGGGACAATGAGCAGTTCTTC
CASSLETGWDNEQFF
>few|TRBJ2-6|TRBV12-3/TRBV12-4|-
TGTGCCAGCAGTCCCAGCTACTCTGGGGCCAACGTCCTGACTTTC
CASSPSYSGANVLTF
>-|TRBJ1-6|TRBV7-2|-
TGTGCCAGCAGCTCGCTAGACAAGTCCTATAATTCACCCCTCCACTTT
CASSSLDKSYNSPLHF
>few|TRBJ2-7|TRBV18|-
TGTGCCAGCTCACCAGGACTCATCTACGAGCAGTACTTC
CASSPGLIYEQYF
>-|TRBJ1-1|TRBV7-8|TRBD1
TGTGCCAGCAGCGCTCAGGGACAGGTGAACACTGAAGCTTTCTTT
CASSAQGQVNTEAFF
>-|TRBJ2-2|TRBV4-3|-
TGCGCCAGCAGCCGGGGGTCGAACACCGGGGAGCTGTTTTTT
CASSRGSNTGELFF
>-|TRBJ2-2|TRBV5-1|-
TGCGCCAGCAGCCCGGCGGACCCGGAGGGGGAGCTGTTTTTT
CASSPADPEGELFF
>few|TRBJ1-1|TRBV12-3/TRBV12-4|-
TGTGCCAGCAGAGCCAGGTGGAGGAACACTGAAGCTTTCTTT
CASRARWRNTEAFF
>-|TRBJ2-7|TRBV4-1|TRBD1
TGCGCCAGCAGCCGGCCTCCGGGACAGGGTGACGAGCAGTACTTC
CASSRPPGQGDEQYF
>few|TRBJ2-3|TRBV29-1|TRBD2
TGCAGCGTTCCCAGATTAGCGGGAGGTCCAGATACGCAGTATTTT
CSVPRLAGGPDTQYF
>-|TRBJ2-1|TRBV4-1|-
TGCGCCAGCAGCCAAGATTATACGGGGGTCTCCTACAATGAGCAGTTCTTC
CASSQDYTGVSYNEQFF
>few|TRBJ2-1|TRBV24-1|-
TGTGCCACCAGTGACCCCCTGGGGGACTACAATGAGCAGTTCTTC
CATSDPLGDYNEQFF
>-|TRBJ1-1|TRBV19|TRBD1
TGTGCCAGTAGTATACTGCAGGGGGCTTACACTGAAGCTTTCTTT
CASSILQGAYTEAFF
>-|TRBJ2-1|TRBV13|-
TGTGCCAGCAGCCCAAGGGCAGGGAAGGTCCGGAATGAGCAGTTCTTC
CASSPRAGKVRNEQFF
>-|TRBJ2-1|TRBV19|TRBD2
TGTGCCAGTAGTAAACTAGCGAGCTCCTACAATGAGCAGTTCTTC
CASSKLASSYNEQFF
>few|TRBJ1-3|TRBV7-4|TRBD1
TGTGCCAGCAGCTTAAGGGACAGCTCCGAGGGGAACACCATATATTTT
CASSLRDSSEGNTIYF
>few|TRBJ2-5|TRBV27|TRBD2
TGTGCCAGCAGCCTCGGGACTAGCGGGAGCCAGTACCAAGAGACCCAGTACTTC
CASSLGTSGSQYQETQYF
>few|TRBJ1-5|TRBV12-3/TRBV12-4|-
TGTGCCAGCAGTTCCGATCCTAGCAATCAGCCCCAGCATTTT
CASSSDPSNQPQHF
>few|TRBJ2-1|TRBV3-1|-
TGTGCCAGCAGCCAAGCGTCGGATGAGCAGTTCTTC
CASSQASDEQFF
>few|TRBJ1-1|TRBV20-1|-
TGCAGTGCTAGAGCCTCAGGCAGACAGACTGAAGCTTTCTTT
CSARASGRQTEAFF
>few|TRBJ2-2|TRBV6-1|-
TGTGCCAGCAGCGCCTGGGACCCCACCGGGGAGCTGTTTTTT
CASSAWDPTGELFF
>-|TRBJ1-5|TRBV19|-
TGTGCCAGTAGTGCAGTGGAATCCCAGCCCCAGCATTTT
CASSAVESQPQHF
>-|TRBJ2-3|TRBV3-1|-
TGTGCCAGCAGCCAAGGGGGAACTAGCACAGATACGCAGTATTTT
CASSQGGTSTDTQYF
>-|TRBJ1-5|TRBV25-1|TRBD1
TGTGCCAGCAGTGAACGTACAGGGGGTCAGCCCCAGCATTTT
CASSERTGGQPQHF
>-|TRBJ1-2|TRBV2|TRBD1
TGTGCCAGCACCGAAGACAGGGGTATTAGGTATGGCTACACCTTC
CASTEDRGIRYGYTF
>many|TRBJ2-3|TRBV12-3/TRBV12-4|-
TGTGCCAGCAGTTTAGTTCCTGGACCCCGGGATACGCAGTATTTT
CASSLVPGPRDTQYF
>-|TRBJ2-7|TRBV29-1|-
TGCAGCGTTCGCGGCGAAGGGGCGGGCGAGCAGTACTTC
CSVRGEGAGEQYF
>few|TRBJ2-1|TRBV12-3/TRBV12-4|TRBD2
TGTGCCAGCAGTCCCAGGACTAGCGGGGGGATCAATGAGCAGTTCTTC
CASSPRTSGGINEQFF
>-|TRBJ2-7|TRBV27|-
TGTGCCAGCAGTCCCGCCCCTATCTACGAGCAGTACTTC
CASSPAPIYEQYF
>few|TRBJ1-2|TRBV3-1|-
TGTGCCAGCAGCCAAGTAAGGCACACAGGCTACACCTTC
CASSQVRHTGYTF
>-|TRBJ2-2|TRBV7-8|-
TGTGCCAGCAGCTTAGACAGGGGACTCACCGGGGAGCTGTTTTTT
CASSLDRGLTGELFF
>-|TRBJ1-2|TRBV7-9|TRBD1
TGTGCCAGCAGCAACTCAACAGGGGCTGTCCTGAGGGGCTACACCTTC
CASSNSTGAVLRGYTF
>-|TRBJ2-2|TRBV7-2|-
TGTGCCAGCAGCTTAGGGGCAGGGGCCGGGGAGCTGTTTTTT
CASSLGAGAGELFF
>once|TRBJ2-2|TRBV7-3|-
TGTGCCAGCAGCCCGACCCACGGGAACACCGGGGAGCTGTTTTTT
CASSPTHGNTGELFF
>few|TRBJ2-5|TRBV12-3/TRBV12-4|-
TGTGCCAGCAGTAGGCTCAGTCAAGAGACCCAGTACTTC
CASSRLSQETQYF
>-|TRBJ1-5|TRBV6-5|-
TGTGCCAGCAGTTACAAAGCAGGGTACAATCAGCCCCAGCATTTT
CASSYKAGYNQPQHF
>-|TRBJ2-3|TRBV20-1|TRBD2
TGCAGTGCCACCATAGCGGGAGACGCAGATACGCAGTATTTT
CSATIAGDADTQYF
>-|TRBJ2-7|TRBV4-3|TRBD2
TGCGCCAGCAGCCAGGAACTAGCGGGTCACGAGCAGTACTTC
CASSQELAGHEQYF
>few|TRBJ2-5|TRBV28|TRBD1
TGTGCCAGCAGTCGTTCAGGGCAGGGGGTTGAGGAGACCCAGTACTTC
CASSRSGQGVEETQYF
>-|TRBJ1-3|TRBV7-9|-
TGTGCCAGCAGCTCCCCCATTGGCGGAACCTCTGGAAACACCATATATTTT
CASSSPIGGTSGNTIYF